The 18 T cell receptor beta chains given below trace back to one sample, sequenced in a study of technical replicates of blood from several donors. TCRdb's table, derived via immunoSEQ multiplex PCR, lists solely in-frame clones and lacks some. This table holds tens of thousands of clones, under 95% found once. Material: T cells isolated from PBMCs. Receptor source: a human donor in good health.

J is TRBJ2-5 and V is TRBV5-1; D gene ambiguous. Germline V gene sequence: CDR1 SGHRS, CDR2 YFSETQ. This CDR3 spans 14 amino acids. Trimming removed 4 bases from V and 1 base from J, with 11 bases in between. The CDR3 sequence is CASSPGELQETQYF. The CDR3 bases are TGCGCCAGCAGCCCAGGCGAGCTCCAAGAGACCCAGTACTTC.

The chain links TRBV5-1 to TRBJ2-3; possibly TRBD2 for D (6 bases). Looked up from germline, CDR1 is SGHRS and CDR2 is YFSETQ. The CDR3 consists of 16 residues. Trimming removed 2 bases from V and 1 base from J, with 14 bases in between. The CDR3 here is CASSFGGSGRTDTQYF. The CDR3 DNA is TGCGCCAGCAGCTTCGGGGGTTCGGGGCGCACAGATACGCAGTATTTT.

The rearrangement joins TRBV5-6 to TRBJ1-2; D is perhaps TRBD1 (6 bases). V was cut by 4 bases and J by 9 bases, with 10 bases left in between. The CDR3 has 11 residues. Germline V lookup: CDR1 SGHDT, CDR2 YYEEEE. The CDR3 DNA reads TGTGCCAGCAGCCACAGGGTGAGCTACACCTTC. Protein: CASSHRVSYTF.

The CDR3 sequence: CASSRRGTGAQETQYF. CDR3 sequence (DNA): TGTGCCAGCAGCCGAAGAGGGACAGGTGCACAAGAGACCCAGTACTTC. The chain couples TRBV11-1 to TRBJ2-5, with 8 bases lining up with TRBD1. This CDR3 comprises 16 residues. Germline-derived CDR1 and CDR2 are SGHAT and FQDESV (reference sequence). V was pared by 5 bases and J by 2 bases, with 10 bases of the junction left unmatched. Drawing the rest from reference TRBV11-1 and TRBJ2-5, the complete variable domain is EAEVAQSPRYKITEKSQAVAFWCDPISGHATLYWYRQILGQGPELLVQFQDESVVDDSQLPKDRFSAERLKGVDSTLKIQPAELGDSAMYLCASSRRGTGAQETQYFGPGTRLLVL.

The chain has TRBV11-1 and TRBJ1-1; maybe TRBD1 (5 bases). The germline V and J ends were trimmed by 5 bases and 3 bases, with 13 bases remaining between them. CDR1 and CDR2 from the germline V gene are SGHAT and FQDESV (reference sequence). There are 14 residues in the CDR3. The CDR3 DNA is TGTGCCAGCAGCCTTATGGGGCAGGACACTGAAGCTTTCTTT. Protein: CASSLMGQDTEAFF.

The chain has TRBV9 and TRBJ2-5; 8 bases line up with TRBD1. Germline V gene lookup returns CDR1 SGDLS and CDR2 YYNGEE. The V gene end was trimmed by 4 bases and the J gene end by 4 bases; junction bases not matched to a gene: 15. This CDR3 is 17 amino acids long. This CDR3 reads CASSHPTGTGDLETQYF. The DNA for the CDR3 is TGTGCCAGCAGCCACCCAACCGGGACAGGTGATTTAGAGACCCAGTACTTC. Combining the CDR3 with reference TRBV9 and TRBJ2-5 gives the whole variable domain DSGVTQTPKHLITATGQRVTLRCSPRSGDLSVYWYQQSLDQGLQFLIQYYNGEERAKGNILERFSAQQFPDLHSELNLSSLELGDSALYFCASSHPTGTGDLETQYFGPGTRLLVL.

This clone was counted a single time. The V gene is TRBV27, the J gene TRBJ1-5; D remains ambiguous. This CDR3 comprises 15 residues. CDR1 is MNHEY, CDR2 SMNVEV, per germline (reference sequence). V lost 1 base and J lost 0, with 7 bases in between. The DNA of the CDR3 is TGTGCCAGCAGTTTATACAAGAATAGCAATCAGCCCCAGCATTTT. It translates to CASSLYKNSNQPQHF.

This clone has a handful of counts. The chain carries TRBV18 and TRBJ1-1; D may be TRBD1 (6 bases). Trimming pared 3 bases from V and 1 base from J, leaving 9 bases between. This CDR3 has 14 amino acids. Germline V gene sequence: CDR1 KGHSH, CDR2 LQKENI. The CDR3 protein is CASSPNRENTEAFF. In nucleotides, the CDR3 is TGTGCCAGCTCACCTAACAGGGAGAACACTGAAGCTTTCTTT.

The chain employs TRBV13 and TRBJ1-2, with 7 positions matching TRBD1. Germline CDR1 PRHDT, CDR2 FYEKMQ (reference sequence). V shed 0 bases, J shed 8 bases, and the junction held 12 bases outside the gene matches. The CDR3 loop spans 16 amino acids. As DNA, the CDR3 is TGTGCCAGCAGCTTAGGCTCCGGGACAGTGGCTTCCGGCTACACCTTC. Amino acid sequence: CASSLGSGTVASGYTF.

The genes are TRBV30 and TRBJ2-3, with 12 bases aligning to TRBD2. After removal of 0 bases from V and 10 bases from J, the junction contained 8 bases not matched to a gene. CDR1 is GTSNPN and CDR2 is SVGIG in the germline V gene (reference sequence). This CDR3 spans 15 amino acids. This CDR3 is CAWSVRGLAGMAQYF. CDR3 nucleotides: TGTGCCTGGAGTGTACGAGGACTAGCGGGGATGGCGCAGTATTTT.

The chain combines TRBV28 with TRBJ2-7, with 10 bases fitting TRBD1. V was pared by 4 bases and J by 5 bases, with 8 bases of the junction left unmatched. CDR3 length equals 15 residues. Germline V gives CDR1 MDHEN, CDR2 SYDVKM. The CDR3 region is CASSSGQGVFHEQYF. DNA of the CDR3: TGTGCCAGCAGTTCAGGACAGGGGGTTTTCCACGAGCAGTACTTC.

The chain links TRBV11-2 to TRBJ2-1, with 8 bases matching TRBD2. The CDR3 is 15 residues long. After removal of 5 bases from V and 5 bases from J, the junction contained 8 bases not matched to a gene. Germline V gives CDR1 SGHAT, CDR2 FQNNGV. CDR3 DNA: TGTGCCAGCAGCCTCCAGGGCGGGGGGCACAATGAGCAGTTCTTC. This sequence encodes CASSLQGGGHNEQFF.

The chain joins TRBV7-9 to TRBJ1-1; tentatively, D is TRBD1 (6 bases). This CDR3 spans 14 amino acids. With 8 bases removed from V and 3 bases from J, the gap between germline ends came to 16 bases. Germline V gene lookup returns CDR1 SEHNR and CDR2 FQNEAQ (reference sequence). CDR3 sequence: CASAETGWDTEAFF. For the CDR3, the DNA is TGTGCCAGCGCAGAAACAGGGTGGGACACTGAAGCTTTCTTT.

The V call is TRBV4-1, the J call TRBJ1-5; D ambiguous. Germline V gene sequence: CDR1 MGHRA, CDR2 YSYEKL. The V gene lost 6 bases and the J gene lost 0 bases, with 12 bases spanning the gap. The CDR3 loop spans 15 amino acids. For the CDR3, the DNA is TGCGCCAGCAGTCTTACCGGTAATAGCAATCAGCCCCAGCATTTT. Amino acids: CASSLTGNSNQPQHF.

The chain links TRBV4-2 to TRBJ1-2; maybe TRBD1 (6 bases). Germline CDR1 reads LGHNA; CDR2 reads YNFKEQ. V was shortened by 0 bases and J by 4 bases, with 12 bases between the two germline ends. The CDR3 runs 15 residues. The CDR3 DNA reads as TGTGCCAGCAGCCAAGAACTACAGGGCTCCTATGGCTACACCTTC. It codes for CASSQELQGSYGYTF.

The rearrangement links TRBV14 to TRBJ1-2; D perhaps matches TRBD1 (5 bases). V was trimmed by 4 bases and J by 7 bases, leaving 13 bases between them. This CDR3 contains 13 residues. Germline CDR1 SGHDN, CDR2 FVKESK. Here the CDR3 DNA reads TGTGCCAGCAGCCCAAGAGGAGGGGCTGGCTACACCTTC. Protein: CASSPRGGAGYTF. Filled out from reference TRBV14 and TRBJ1-2, the complete variable domain reads EAGVTQFPSHSVIEKGQTVTLRCDPISGHDNLYWYRRVMGKEIKFLLHFVKESKQDESGMPNNRFLAERTGGTYSTLKVQPAELEDSGVYFCASSPRGGAGYTFGSGTRLTVV.

J is TRBJ1-5 and V is TRBV6-1; TRBD1 matches 9 bases. The CDR3 sequence is 16 residues long. J was trimmed by 2 bases and V by 0 bases; bases with no gene match: 2. Germline CDR1 is MNHNS and CDR2 is SASEGT. CDR3 nucleotide sequence: TGTGCCAGCAGTGAAGCCAGGACAGGGGGCAATCAGCCCCAGCATTTT. Translated, it gives CASSEARTGGNQPQHF.

CDR3 amino acids: CASSLAYGQKNIQYF. The DNA of the CDR3 is TGTGCCAGCAGCTTAGCGTATGGGCAGAAAAACATTCAGTACTTC. The rearrangement joins TRBV7-9 to TRBJ2-4, with unresolved D. Trimming shortened V by 0 bases and J by 4 bases, and 10 bases separated the two germline ends. Germline CDR1 SEHNR, CDR2 FQNEAQ (reference sequence). CDR3 length: 15 residues.